A single T cell receptor (beta chain) is shown here with its context. What it binds is unknown. The sample is drawn from a study of OX40 agonist ivuxolimab in advanced cancers. Study details: The study treated patients with ivuxolimab, an agonistic anti-OX40 (CD134) antibody. Patient treatment consisted of intravenous ivuxolimab administration every 2 weeks at 0.01 to 10 mg/kg.

In germline, CDR1 is ENHRY, CDR2 SYGVKD. CDR3 length: 14 amino acids. V trimming: 10 bases; J trimming: 3 bases; junction bases outside the gene matches: 6. Patients with autoimmune history or systemic immunosuppression were excluded. Overall study findings and caveats: Not determined was the antigen specificity of the expanded peripheral T cells.

Assay: immunoSEQ multiplex PCR; the TCRdb copy retains only in-frame clones and omits some. The table lists tens of thousands of clones, approximately 88% of them singletons, with roughly 12% in the top ten. This sequence originates from an adult with an advanced solid tumor such as melanoma, head and neck, liver or kidney cancer. The rearrangement links TRBV10-3 to TRBJ2-7; 13 bases match TRBD2. The material was CD4+ or CD8+ T cells sorted from blood, obtained in a trial of the OX40 agonist ivuxolimab. As DNA, the CDR3 is TGTGCCACCCGCAGGACTAGCGGGAGCTACGAGCAGTACTTC. This translates into CATRRTSGSYEQYF.